The 11 T cell receptor beta chains below all came from one sample that was sequenced in a study of T cell responses to AZD1222 COVID-19 vaccine. Sequenced by immunoSEQ multiplex PCR; TCRdb stores in-frame clones only, minus some. The sample includes around 100,000 clones, approximately 87% of them seen just once. Sequences were derived from peripheral blood, sampled on day 0 of AZD1222 vaccination. Receptors originate from an adult in good health.

This clone occurred once. The chain joins TRBV11-2 to TRBJ2-3, with a possible D match to TRBD2 (5 bases). Looked up from germline, CDR1 is SGHAT and CDR2 is FQNNGV. Trimming took off 4 bases at V and 2 bases at J, with 13 bases between the two ends. There are 15 residues in the CDR3. The DNA for the CDR3 is TGTGCCAGCAGCTCCATCGCGGGTTTCACAGATACGCAGTATTTT. Protein product: CASSSIAGFTDTQYF.

This clone is a singleton in its sample. V usage is TRBV27 and J usage is TRBJ2-7; tentatively, D is TRBD2 (6 bases). The germline V and J ends were trimmed by 1 base and 10 bases, with 14 bases remaining between them. CDR3 length equals 13 residues. Germline-derived CDR1 and CDR2 are MNHEY and SMNVEV (reference sequence). CDR3 in DNA: TGTGCCAGCAGTTTATACCCCGGGGGACCACAGTACTTC. It translates to CASSLYPGGPQYF.

V is TRBV5-1 and J is TRBJ2-7; D is unresolved. The CDR3 spans 13 residues. Per germline, CDR1 SGHRS and CDR2 YFSETQ. V lost 0 bases to trimming and J lost 6 bases, with 10 bases between them. The DNA for the CDR3 is TGCGCCAGCAGCTTGGCCGACTTTTCCGAGCAGTACTTC. Translation gives CASSLADFSEQYF.

This chain uses TRBV5-4 with TRBJ1-1; no reliable D call. The V and J ends lost 6 bases and 10 bases respectively, with 16 bases between them. This CDR3 region has 12 residues. Germline lookup yields CDR1 SGHNT and CDR2 YYREEE (reference sequence). For the CDR3, the DNA is TGTGCCAGCACCGGAGTGGGGTCGGGAGCTTTCTTT. As protein: CASTGVGSGAFF.

In its sample, this clone was seen a few times. The J gene is TRBJ2-3, the V gene TRBV5-8, with 7 bases matching TRBD2. In germline, CDR1 is SGHTS, CDR2 YDEGEE. The V segment lost 2 bases and the J segment 1 base; nucleotides outside the gene matches: 10. This CDR3 contains 17 residues. In nucleotides, the CDR3 is TGTGCCAGCAGCTTCAGGAGATCGGCGGGGGGCACAGATACGCAGTATTTT. It specifies CASSFRRSAGGTDTQYF.

This chain uses TRBV5-6 with TRBJ1-2; D may be TRBD1 (5 bases). The V gene's germline CDR1 is SGHDT and CDR2 YYEEEE. The germline V and J ends were trimmed by 1 base and 8 bases, with 18 bases remaining between them. The CDR3 runs 15 residues. The CDR3: CASSLLASWGTGYTF. The CDR3 DNA sequence: TGTGCCAGCAGCTTGTTGGCGAGCTGGGGGACGGGCTACACCTTC.

The rearrangement joins TRBV7-8 to TRBJ2-2, with 13 bases matching TRBD2. This CDR3 comprises 19 residues. Germline V lookup: CDR1 SGHVS, CDR2 FQNEAQ. After removal of 1 base from V and 6 bases from J, the junction contained 11 bases not matched to a gene. The chain's CDR3 is CASSLVTATSGGASGELFF. The CDR3 DNA reads TGTGCCAGCAGCTTAGTCACCGCCACTAGCGGGGGGGCCTCCGGGGAGCTGTTTTTT.

Concerning this clone itself: The junction departs from the called germline gene at one end, perhaps through a read error. The chain combines TRBV3-1 (or the pseudogene TRBV3-2) with TRBJ2-5, with 9 nucleotides matching TRBD1. The CDR3 extends over 13 amino acids. Germline V gene lookup returns CDR1 LGHDT and CDR2 YNNKEL (reference sequence). Here the CDR3 reads CASSQSHRGQNDF. Here the CDR3 DNA reads TGTGCCAGCAGCCAAAGCCACAGGGGGCAGAATGACTTC.

The chain links TRBV19 to TRBJ1-1, with 7 bases that match TRBD1. Germline CDR1 is LNHDA and CDR2 is SQIVND (reference sequence). V was clipped by 8 bases and J by 11 bases; unmatched bases: 8. CDR3 length equals 11 residues. The CDR3 loop reads CASLKGADAFF. CDR3 coding DNA: TGTGCCAGTCTCAAGGGGGCCGACGCTTTCTTT.

The chain has TRBV29-1 and TRBJ1-3, with D uncertain. The CDR3 sequence is 13 residues long. V was cut by 7 bases and J by 2 bases, with 12 bases left in between. Germline CDR1 is SQVTM and CDR2 is ANQGSEA. This CDR3 is CSGARDAGNTIYF. In DNA form, the CDR3 reads TGCAGCGGAGCAAGAGACGCTGGAAACACCATATATTTT.

The rearrangement links TRBV9 to TRBJ2-1, with 16 nucleotides matching TRBD2. Germline assignment: CDR1 SGDLS and CDR2 YYNGEE. The CDR3 loop spans 17 amino acids. J lost 6 bases, V lost 3 bases, and 6 bases had no gene match. The chain's CDR3 is CASSAGTSGGALNEQFF. The CDR3, as DNA: TGTGCCAGCAGCGCCGGGACTAGCGGGGGGGCCCTCAATGAGCAGTTCTTC. Supplemented by reference TRBV9 and TRBJ2-1, the full variable domain reads DSGVTQTPKHLITATGQRVTLRCSPRSGDLSVYWYQQSLDQGLQFLIQYYNGEERAKGNILERFSAQQFPDLHSELNLSSLELGDSALYFCASSAGTSGGALNEQFFGPGTRLTVL.